This is a list of T cell receptor beta chains from one sample in a study of cytomegalovirus exposure and HLA in healthy donors. Clones were read by immunoSEQ multiplex PCR, and TCRdb kept only the in-frame ones, dropping some. The sample includes some 48,000 clones, 94% of them seen just once. Sequenced material: PBMCs. Receptors originate from a woman younger than 30 in good health and CMV-seropositive. Both conserved end residues are part of each CDR3. A D gene is named only where the DNA matches it firmly. Only some rows state a clone size, as once, few, many or a class for expanded clones.

d_call,v_call,clone_size,j_call,cdr3_nt,cdr3_aa
TRBD2,TRBV27,-,TRBJ2-1,TGTGCCAGCAGTTTACGCCTAGCGGGATACAATGAGCAGTTCTTC,CASSLRLAGYNEQFF
-,TRBV9,once,TRBJ1-5,TGTGCCAGCAGCATTAGGACAGAATCCTTTTATAGCAATCAGCCCCAGCATTTT,CASSIRTESFYSNQPQHF
TRBD1,TRBV6-1,-,TRBJ2-7,TGTGCCAGCAGTGAGGAACAGGGGTGGTCCTACGAGCAGTACTTC,CASSEEQGWSYEQYF
-,TRBV27,-,TRBJ1-1,TGTGCCAGCAGTTTAGCCGCACGGACTGAAGCTTTCTTT,CASSLAARTEAFF
TRBD2,TRBV6-5,-,TRBJ2-2,TGTGCCAGCACTCTGGGGGGGAAAAACACCGGGGAGCTGTTTTTT,CASTLGGKNTGELFF
TRBD1,TRBV29-1,once,TRBJ2-1,TGCAGCACGGCTACCACAGGGGGTGATCATTACAATGAGCAGTTCTTC,CSTATTGGDHYNEQFF
TRBD2,TRBV7-2,-,TRBJ2-7,TGTGCCAGCAGCTTAGAGGGAGGGCACTACGAGCAGTACTTC,CASSLEGGHYEQYF
-,TRBV11-2,-,TRBJ2-7,TGTGCCAGCAGCTTAGACGGAGTGTTCCCCTACGAGCAGTACTTC,CASSLDGVFPYEQYF
-,TRBV7-9,-,TRBJ2-1,TGTGCCAGCAGCCCGGGAAGGACTATCGGAGATGAGCAGTTCTTC,CASSPGRTIGDEQFF
TRBD1,TRBV6-1,-,TRBJ2-1,TGTGCCAGCTCCACGGACAGGGTGTCTGATGAGCAGTTCTTC,CASSTDRVSDEQFF
TRBD2,TRBV19,-,TRBJ2-2,TGTGCCAGGGGACCGACTAGCCCGAACACCGGGGAGCTGTTTTTT,CARGPTSPNTGELFF
TRBD1,TRBV7-9,-,TRBJ1-2,TGTGCCAGCACCACCCGGGACAGGGATTATGGCTACACCTTC,CASTTRDRDYGYTF
TRBD1,TRBV6-6,-,TRBJ1-1,TGTGCCAGCAGCGCCGGGACAGGGTGGGGGACTGAAGCTTTCTTT,CASSAGTGWGTEAFF
TRBD2,TRBV7-3,once,TRBJ2-7,TGTGCCAGCTCCTCCCTCGGAACTAGCGGCGCCTACGAGCAGTACTTC,CASSSLGTSGAYEQYF
-,TRBV27,-,TRBJ1-1,TGTGCCAGCAGTCCCCGAGCTGGGCAAAGGAACACTGAAGCTTTCTTT,CASSPRAGQRNTEAFF
TRBD1,TRBV7-9,-,TRBJ1-2,TGTGCCAGCAGCGACCGACAGGGGGCCCTAATTAACTATGGCTACACCTTC,CASSDRQGALINYGYTF
-,TRBV27,-,TRBJ1-5,TGTGCCAGCAGTAAAACAGGGTTTAGCAATCAGCCCCAGCATTTT,CASSKTGFSNQPQHF
-,TRBV7-9,-,TRBJ2-1,TGTGCCAGCAGCTCCCCCAACTTCGATGAGCAGTTCTTC,CASSSPNFDEQFF
TRBD1,TRBV30,-,TRBJ1-4,TGTGCCTGGACCCCCGTCTGGACAGGGAATGAAAAACTGTTTTTT,CAWTPVWTGNEKLFF
TRBD1,TRBV28,-,TRBJ1-2,TGTGCCAGCAGACTCGGGACAGTCCTTTATGGCTACACCTTC,CASRLGTVLYGYTF
TRBD1,TRBV30,-,TRBJ1-2,TGTGCCTGGAGTGTATCGGACAGGGGCTTGCATGGCTACACCTTC,CAWSVSDRGLHGYTF
-,TRBV7-8,-,TRBJ2-7,TGTGCCAGCAGCTTAACTACATCCTACGAGCAGTACTTC,CASSLTTSYEQYF
TRBD2,TRBV7-9,-,TRBJ2-2,TGTGCCAGCAGCTTAGATCACTGGACGGGAGGGCCGAACACCGGGGAGCTGTTTTTT,CASSLDHWTGGPNTGELFF
TRBD1,TRBV5-8,-,TRBJ2-1,TGTGCCAGCAGCTCTGACAGGGGACTTTACAATGAGCAGTTCTTC,CASSSDRGLYNEQFF
TRBD2,TRBV6-5,-,TRBJ2-1,TGTGCCAGCAGTTACTCCCGGCTAGCGGGAATTCGTGAGCAGTTCTTC,CASSYSRLAGIREQFF
-,TRBV2,-,TRBJ2-2,TGTGCCAGCACCGATGGAGGGACCGGGGAGCTGTTTTTT,CASTDGGTGELFF
TRBD1,TRBV5-1,-,TRBJ2-7,TGCGCCAGCAGCTTGGTACCGGGACAGCTGACCTACGAGCAGTACTTC,CASSLVPGQLTYEQYF
-,TRBV25-1,-,TRBJ2-5,TGTGCCAGCGCGCAGGTCGCTCGGGAGACCCAGTACTTC,CASAQVARETQYF
-,TRBV28,-,TRBJ2-7,TGTGCCAGCAGTCCGGGCTCCTACGAGCAGTACTTC,CASSPGSYEQYF
TRBD1,TRBV11-2,few,TRBJ2-7,TGTGCCAGCACCGAACAGGGGGCGTCCTACGAGCAGTACTTC,CASTEQGASYEQYF
TRBD1,TRBV30,-,TRBJ2-2,TGTGCCTGGGGCCGGGACAGCTTAACCGGGGAGCTGTTTTTT,CAWGRDSLTGELFF
TRBD1,TRBV30,-,TRBJ1-3,TGTGCCTGGAGGTGGGACAGGGGGCGAAACACCATATATTTT,CAWRWDRGRNTIYF
TRBD1,TRBV14,-,TRBJ2-7,TGTGCCAGCCGCGGACAGGGGGAGTACGAGCAGTACTTC,CASRGQGEYEQYF
-,TRBV19,-,TRBJ2-7,TGTGCCAGTAGTGCGGACAGAGCTGACTACGAGCAGTACTTC,CASSADRADYEQYF